The 19 T cell receptor beta chains given below trace back to one sample, sequenced in a study of CD8 T cells in Susac syndrome (dated 2019 in TCRdb). Libraries came from the immunoSEQ multiplex PCR assay. RNA was extracted using the RNeasy kit, and about 0.5 to 1 microgram was reverse transcribed with random hexamers. TCRdb's own reprocessing of the public reads used fastp at Q25 and MiXCR and kept productive beta chains. Merged by CDR3 protein, the rows form single entries marked with the most common genes and DNA. The sample records roughly 86,000 distinct CDR3 sequences, 95% to 96% of which are singletons. The ten largest account for 0.55% to 0.8% of the sample. The source material was CD8+ T cells from PBMCs. These receptors all come from a human donor with Susac syndrome.

The rearrangement links TRBV7-2 to TRBJ1-2, with 7 bases aligning to TRBD1. The CDR3 has 13 residues. V trimming: 5 bases; J trimming: 7 bases; junction bases outside the gene matches: 7. The germline gives CDR1 SGHTA, CDR2 FQGNSA. CDR3 amino acids: CASSRGQLVGYTF. CDR3 nucleotide sequence: TGTGCCAGCAGCCGGGGACAGTTGGTTGGCTACACCTTC.

This chain uses TRBV5-1 with TRBJ1-2; tentative D call: TRBD1 (5 bases). CDR1 and CDR2 (germline): SGHRS, YFSETQ. The CDR3 extends over 14 amino acids. Trimming left V 2 bases short and J 4 bases short, with 12 bases between. The CDR3 loop is CASSFQGEGYGYTF. The CDR3, as DNA: TGCGCCAGCAGCTTCCAGGGAGAGGGCTATGGCTACACCTTC.

The rearrangement joins TRBV2 to TRBJ1-1; D unclear. The CDR3 has 15 amino acids. The germline V gene encodes CDR1 SNHLY and CDR2 FYNNEI. The V end lost 8 bases, the J end lost 2 bases, and 18 bases lay between the germline ends. The CDR3 DNA reads as TGTGCCAGCTGCCCCTCCCCAGGCGCAAACACTGAAGCTTTCTTT. This gives the protein CASCPSPGANTEAFF.

This rearrangement joins TRBV20-1 to TRBJ2-7; possibly TRBD2 for D (6 bases). This CDR3 is 14 amino acids long. The V end lost 1 base, the J end lost 6 bases, and 16 bases lay between the germline ends. CDR1 and CDR2 from the germline V gene are DFQATT and SNEGSKA (reference sequence). As DNA, the CDR3 is TGCAGTGCTAGAGTAGGGACTCTCGGTGTCGAGCAGTACTTC. Protein product: CSARVGTLGVEQYF.

The V and J genes are TRBV12-3 or TRBV12-4 and TRBJ1-1; D not resolved. This CDR3 comprises 13 residues. The V and J ends lost 9 bases and 6 bases respectively, with 17 bases between them. The CDR3 is CASLDASPAEAFF. CDR3 DNA: TGTGCCAGTCTAGACGCCTCCCCGGCTGAAGCTTTCTTT.

The rearrangement links TRBV20-1 to TRBJ2-5, with 12 bases that match TRBD2. Per germline, CDR1 DFQATT and CDR2 SNEGSKA (reference sequence). V lost 0 bases to trimming and J lost 10 bases; unmatched junction nucleotides: 9. The CDR3 consists of 15 residues. CDR3 residues: CSAREQLAGGMDQYF. DNA for the CDR3: TGCAGTGCTAGAGAACAACTAGCGGGGGGTATGGACCAGTACTTC.

J is TRBJ1-1 and V is TRBV7-9, with D unclear. V gave up 2 bases and J gave up 11 bases, with 15 bases separating them. The V gene's germline CDR1 is SEHNR and CDR2 FQNEAQ (reference sequence). The CDR3 contains 13 residues. The CDR3 sequence: CASSLILGSEAFF. The CDR3 DNA is TGTGCCAGCAGCTTAATACTTGGCAGTGAGGCTTTCTTT. The variable domain in full, completed from reference TRBV7-9 and TRBJ1-1, reads DTGVSQNPRHKITKRGQNVTFRCDPISEHNRLYWYRQTLGQGPEFLTYFQNEAQLEKSRLLSDRFSAERPKGSFSTLEIQRTEQGDSAMYLCASSLILGSEAFFGQGTRLTVV.

CDR3: CASSQDSDPFQPQHF. CDR3 bases: TGCGCCAGCAGCCAAGATTCCGATCCGTTTCAGCCCCAGCATTTT. This chain joins TRBV4-1 and TRBJ1-5; no clear D. V shed 0 bases and J shed 6 bases, with 12 bases lying between them. Germline CDR1 and CDR2: MGHRA and YSYEKL. The CDR3 extends over 15 amino acids.

The rearrangement uses TRBV29-1 and TRBJ1-3, with TRBD1 matching over 9 bases. V lost 7 bases to trimming and J lost 7 bases; unmatched junction nucleotides: 2. Germline V gene data show CDR1 as SQVTM and CDR2 as ANQGSEA. The CDR3 is 11 amino acids. The chain's CDR3 is CSAGQGNTIYF. The CDR3 DNA reads TGCAGCGCCGGACAGGGGAACACCATATATTTT. The entire variable domain, with the rest obtained from reference TRBV29-1 and TRBJ1-3, is as follows: SAVISQKPSRDICQRGTSLTIQCQVDSQVTMMFWYRQQPGQSLTLIATANQGSEATYESGFVIDKFPISRPNLTFSTLTVSNMSPEDSSIYLCSAGQGNTIYFGEGSWLTVV.

The chain has TRBV29-1 and TRBJ1-2; D uncertain. This CDR3 spans 13 amino acids. Trimming removed 6 bases from V and 5 bases from J, with 16 bases in between. The germline V gene has CDR1 SQVTM and CDR2 ANQGSEA. This chain's CDR3 is CSVRPGVEYGYTF. The CDR3 nucleotides read TGCAGCGTGAGACCTGGGGTAGAATATGGCTACACCTTC.

V is TRBV20-1 and J is TRBJ1-2, with 7 bases lining up with TRBD1. The CDR3 contains 12 residues. The germline V gene encodes CDR1 DFQATT and CDR2 SNEGSKA (reference sequence). V lost 6 bases to trimming and J lost 7 bases; unmatched junction nucleotides: 8. The CDR3 reads CSAPDRDRGYTF. DNA for the CDR3: TGCAGTGCGCCTGACAGGGACCGTGGCTACACCTTC.

On this clonotype: Germline is not matched at one junction end, which may reflect a read error. The J gene is TRBJ2-2, the V gene TRBV11-2; D gene unclear. This CDR3 spans 13 amino acids. CDR1 and CDR2 (germline): SGHAT, FQNNGV. CDR3 sequence: CASSYTATEELFF. In DNA form, the CDR3 reads TGTGCCAGCAGCTATACCGCTACCGAGGAGCTGTTTTTT.

CDR3: CASSVGTGHGNQPQHF. CDR3 bases: TGTGCCAGCAGCGTAGGGACAGGGCATGGAAATCAGCCCCAGCATTTT. The chain carries TRBV9 and TRBJ1-5, with 8 positions matching TRBD1. This CDR3 has 16 residues. V was clipped by 0 bases and J by 4 bases; unmatched bases: 6. Germline V gene data show CDR1 as SGDLS and CDR2 as YYNGEE.

The chain recombines TRBV5-1 with TRBJ2-3, with 7 nucleotides matching TRBD2. Germline-derived CDR1 and CDR2 are SGHRS and YFSETQ. The CDR3 is 14 amino acids. V shed 0 bases, J shed 6 bases, and the junction held 4 bases outside the gene matches. The CDR3 loop reads CASSLEASGDTQYF. CDR3 nucleotides: TGCGCCAGCAGCTTGGAGGCTAGCGGCGATACGCAGTATTTT. The variable domain in full, with the rest retrieved from reference TRBV5-1 and TRBJ2-3, is KAGVTQTPRYLIKTRGQQVTLSCSPISGHRSVSWYQQTPGQGLQFLFEYFSETQRNKGNFPGRFSGRQFSNSRSEMNVSTLELGDSALYLCASSLEASGDTQYFGPGTRLTVL.

The V and J genes are TRBV29-1 and TRBJ1-2; D gene ambiguous. This CDR3 is built from 14 residues. Trimming took 0 bases from V and 4 from J, leaving 12 bases between them. CDR1 is SQVTM and CDR2 is ANQGSEA in the germline V gene. CDR3 DNA sequence: TGCAGCGTTGAAGATTCTGGCAGAACCTATGGCTACACCTTC. It specifies CSVEDSGRTYGYTF. The full variable domain, completed using reference TRBV29-1 and TRBJ1-2, is SAVISQKPSRDICQRGTSLTIQCQVDSQVTMMFWYRQQPGQSLTLIATANQGSEATYESGFVIDKFPISRPNLTFSTLTVSNMSPEDSSIYLCSVEDSGRTYGYTFGSGTRLTVV.

The rearrangement joins TRBV20-1 to TRBJ2-1; TRBD2 matches at 8 bases. The CDR3 extends over 14 amino acids. Germline V CDR1 and CDR2: DFQATT, SNEGSKA (reference sequence). V was pared by 1 base and J by 8 bases, with 7 bases of the junction left unmatched. The CDR3 loop is CSARVRGGQDEQFF. In DNA form, the CDR3 reads TGCAGTGCTAGAGTTCGGGGGGGGCAGGATGAGCAGTTCTTC.

The V gene is TRBV12-3 or TRBV12-4, the J gene TRBJ2-2; D remains unclear. The CDR3 is made up of 14 amino acids. Between the trimmed V and J ends, which lost 0 bases and 3 bases, there was a span of 5 bases. As DNA, the CDR3 is TGTGCCAGCAGTTTAGCGGGCCACACCGGGGAGCTGTTTTTT. This gives the protein CASSLAGHTGELFF.

The V gene is TRBV30, the J gene TRBJ1-2; possibly TRBD1 for D (5 bases). Trimming removed 0 bases at V and 5 bases at J, with 10 bases between. CDR1 is GTSNPN, CDR2 SVGIG, per germline (reference sequence). The CDR3 is made up of 13 amino acids. The CDR3 sequence is CAWSVGTAYGYTF. Written as DNA, the CDR3 is TGTGCCTGGAGTGTAGGGACCGCTTATGGCTACACCTTC.

The chain employs TRBV7-9 and TRBJ1-2, with TRBD1 matching over 7 bases. Germline CDR1 is SEHNR and CDR2 is FQNEAQ (reference sequence). The CDR3 loop spans 14 amino acids. V gave up 0 bases and J gave up 4 bases; unmatched junction bases: 2. The CDR3 coding sequence is TGTGCCAGCAGCTTAGCTACAGGGGTCTATGGCTACACCTTC. Translated, it gives CASSLATGVYGYTF.